These 21 T cell receptor beta chains were sequenced from one sample in a study of Ad26.COV2.S vaccination and SARS-CoV-2 variants. The treatment was: some 20 received Ad26.COV2.S at low or high dose, single or two shots; 5 received placebo; per-sample allocation not given. At day 63 after the first vaccine or placebo injection, samples were drawn. This table comes from immunoSEQ multiplex PCR, and its TCRdb copy is limited to in-frame clones, with some not included. The table lists hundreds of thousands of clones, roughly nine tenths of them singletons, with approximately 1.5% in the top ten. This specimen was peripheral blood, taken in a trial of Ad26.COV2.S vaccine versus placebo. The receptor set was obtained from a person aged 18-60 years who received the Ad26.COV2.S COVID-19 vaccine or a placebo.

This clone was detected once. V gene TRBV10-3 combines with J gene TRBJ2-1, with 8 positions matching TRBD2. Trimming cost V 6 bases and J 7 bases; bases outside gene matches: 2. Germline CDR1 reads ENHRY; CDR2 reads SYGVKD. There are 12 residues in the CDR3. The CDR3 sequence: CAIRGGGNEQFF. The DNA of the CDR3 is TGTGCCATCAGGGGCGGGGGGAATGAGCAGTTCTTC.

CDR3 in DNA: TGTGCCAGCAGTTTAAGGGGGACGGGCTCTGGGGCCAACGTCCTGACTTTC. Protein product: CASSLRGTGSGANVLTF. The chain links TRBV27 to TRBJ2-6; a possible D gene is TRBD1 (6 bases). Trimming took off 2 bases at V and 0 bases at J, with 11 bases between the two ends. Germline V gene sequence: CDR1 MNHEY, CDR2 SMNVEV (reference sequence). This CDR3 region has 17 residues.

This clone appeared once. V and J are TRBV30 and TRBJ1-1; D gene unclear. V was cut by 4 bases and J by 2 bases, with 17 bases left in between. The V gene's germline CDR1 is GTSNPN and CDR2 SVGIG (reference sequence). The length of the CDR3 is 15 residues. This chain's CDR3 is CAWNPTGGLNTEAFF. In DNA form, the CDR3 reads TGTGCCTGGAACCCTACGGGAGGCCTAAACACTGAAGCTTTCTTT.

The table lists this clone with a count of one. The V and J genes are TRBV10-2 and TRBJ2-5; TRBD2 agrees at 9 bases. V shed 4 bases and J 1 base; nucleotides not matched to a gene: 7. Germline V gene data show CDR1 as WSHSY and CDR2 as SAAADI. The CDR3 covers 16 residues. CDR3 residues: CASSAPPSGIQETQYF. DNA of the CDR3: TGCGCCAGCAGTGCCCCGCCTAGCGGGATCCAAGAGACCCAGTACTTC.

Regarding this clone: Other DNA sequences in the same sample also yield this CDR3. The gene calls are TRBV15 and TRBJ1-6; D unclear. V was clipped by 1 base and J by 10 bases, with 8 bases between them. Looked up from germline, CDR1 is LNHNV and CDR2 is YYDKDF (reference sequence). The CDR3 length is 13 residues. CDR3 protein: CATSRGSGSPLHF. The DNA of the CDR3 is TGTGCCACCAGCAGAGGATCAGGCTCACCCCTCCACTTT.

The CDR3 region is CASSLYGQETQYF. CDR3 nucleotide sequence: TGTGCCAGCAGCTTATATGGTCAAGAGACCCAGTACTTC. V is TRBV7-9 and J is TRBJ2-5; no firm D call. Trimming removed 2 bases from V and 2 bases from J, with 6 bases in between. The CDR3 is 13 residues long. The V gene's germline CDR1 is SEHNR and CDR2 FQNEAQ (reference sequence).

The rearrangement links TRBV19 to TRBJ2-5, with D maybe TRBD2 (5 bases). Per the germline V gene, CDR1 is LNHDA and CDR2 is SQIVND (reference sequence). V was pared by 5 bases and J by 2 bases, with 15 bases between. The length of the CDR3 is 15 residues. The CDR3 sequence: CASSPHLRVQETQYF. For the CDR3, the DNA is TGTGCCAGTAGTCCCCACCTGAGGGTTCAAGAGACCCAGTACTTC.

This clone occurred once. The chain recombines TRBV10-3 with TRBJ2-7; D remains unclear. V gave up 0 bases and J gave up 3 bases, with 6 bases separating them. Looked up from germline, CDR1 is ENHRY and CDR2 is SYGVKD. This CDR3 is 13 amino acids long. The DNA of the CDR3 is TGTGCCATCAGTGAGTCGGGAAACTACGAGCAGTACTTC. Amino acid sequence: CAISESGNYEQYF.

This chain joins TRBV6-5 and TRBJ1-1; 7 bases line up with TRBD1. Germline V CDR1 and CDR2: MNHEY, SVGAGI. The V segment lost 0 bases and the J segment 1 base; nucleotides outside the gene matches: 5. The CDR3 contains 16 residues. CDR3 in amino acids: CASSYSGGQSNTEAFF. The CDR3, as DNA: TGTGCCAGCAGTTACTCAGGGGGACAGTCGAACACTGAAGCTTTCTTT.

This clone was seen once. The sample contains more than one DNA sequence encoding this CDR3. The chain combines TRBV27 with TRBJ2-4; D unclear. V was trimmed by 5 bases and J by 0 bases, leaving 5 bases between them. Germline CDR1 MNHEY, CDR2 SMNVEV (reference sequence). This CDR3 region has 13 residues. For the CDR3, the DNA is TGTGCCAGCAGTGAACTAGCCAAAAACATTCAGTACTTC. Translation: CASSELAKNIQYF.

This clone was seen a handful of times. The rearrangement joins TRBV24-1 to TRBJ2-7; no definite D call. Trimming stripped 0 bases from V and 7 bases from J, with 6 bases between. In germline, CDR1 is KGHDR, CDR2 SFDVKD. The CDR3 loop spans 12 amino acids. The CDR3 DNA sequence: TGTGCCACCAGTGATTTGTCAGGAGAGCAGTACTTC. This translates into CATSDLSGEQYF.

J is TRBJ1-5 and V is TRBV30; D remains unclear. CDR1 GTSNPN and CDR2 SVGIG come from the germline V gene (reference sequence). The V end lost 5 bases, the J end lost 7 bases, and 15 bases lay between the germline ends. The length of the CDR3 is 13 residues. In DNA form, the CDR3 reads TGTGCCTGGTCGATCCGAGGGCACCAGCCCCAGCATTTT. Translation: CAWSIRGHQPQHF.

About this clone: Other DNA sequences in this specimen translate into the identical CDR3. The V call is TRBV30, the J call TRBJ1-2; 8 nucleotides match TRBD1. Trimming cost V 2 bases and J 4 bases; bases outside gene matches: 3. The length of the CDR3 is 13 residues. Germline CDR1 reads GTSNPN; CDR2 reads SVGIG (reference sequence). CDR3 protein: CAWSSGGSYGYTF. The CDR3 DNA reads as TGTGCCTGGAGTTCAGGGGGCTCCTATGGCTACACCTTC.

The rearrangement links TRBV5-8 to TRBJ1-5; D is possibly TRBD1 (5 bases). The CDR3 sequence is 15 residues long. The germline gives CDR1 SGHTS, CDR2 YDEGEE. Trimming cost V 4 bases and J 3 bases, with 14 bases left between them. CDR3 loop: CASSPAGELNQPQHF. CDR3 DNA sequence: TGTGCCAGCAGCCCAGCGGGGGAACTCAATCAGCCCCAGCATTTT.

J is TRBJ1-2 and V is TRBV6-2 or TRBV6-3; no clear D. The V end lost 5 bases, the J end lost 5 bases, and 15 bases lay between the germline ends. The CDR3 is 14 amino acids. Looked up from germline, CDR1 is MNHEY and CDR2 is SVGEGT. Here the CDR3 DNA reads TGTGCCAGCAGTGCCAAGTACAGAACTTATGGCTACACCTTC. Translation gives CASSAKYRTYGYTF.

The J gene is TRBJ2-1, the V gene TRBV9; D is possibly TRBD1 (6 bases). The CDR3 has 16 residues. The V end was cut by 0 bases, the J end by 1 base, with 11 bases between. Germline CDR1 reads SGDLS; CDR2 reads YYNGEE. CDR3 in DNA: TGTGCCAGCAGCGTAGGGTCAGGGGCTTCCTACAATGAGCAGTTCTTC. Translating it yields CASSVGSGASYNEQFF.

The chain is built from TRBV19 and TRBJ1-4; D remains unclear. CDR1 and CDR2 from the germline V gene are LNHDA and SQIVND (reference sequence). V lost 3 bases and J 8 bases, leaving 13 bases between the germline ends. CDR3 length: 14 amino acids. CDR3 region: CASSILRTGEKLFF. The CDR3, as DNA: TGTGCCAGTAGTATTCTAAGGACCGGAGAAAAACTGTTTTTT. The full variable domain, with the rest looked up from reference TRBV19 and TRBJ1-4, is DGGITQSPKYLFRKEGQNVTLSCEQNLNHDAMYWYRQDPGQGLRLIYYSQIVNDFQKGDIAEGYSVSREKKESFPLTVTSAQKNPTAFYLCASSILRTGEKLFFGSGTQLSVL.

The J gene is TRBJ1-2, the V gene TRBV6-2 or TRBV6-3; perhaps TRBD1 as D (6 bases). V lost 5 bases and J 5 bases, leaving 12 bases between the germline ends. The V gene's germline CDR1 is MNHEY and CDR2 SVGEGT. This CDR3 comprises 13 residues. The CDR3 loop is CASSIQGPYGYTF. In DNA form, the CDR3 reads TGTGCCAGCAGTATACAGGGCCCGTATGGCTACACCTTC.

The chain couples TRBV7-2 to TRBJ2-1; 13 bases map to TRBD2. The CDR3 spans 15 residues. With V trimmed by 5 bases and J by 8 bases, 6 bases remained unmatched. CDR1 and CDR2 from the germline V gene are SGHTA and FQGNSA. CDR3 sequence reads: CASSPWTSGSHEQFF. As DNA, the CDR3 is TGTGCCAGCAGCCCTTGGACTAGCGGGAGCCATGAGCAGTTCTTC. The full variable domain, with the rest looked up from reference TRBV7-2 and TRBJ2-1, is GAGVSQSPSNKVTEKGKDVELRCDPISGHTALYWYRQSLGQGLEFLIYFQGNSAPDKSGLPSDRFSAERTGGSVSTLTIQRTQQEDSAVYLCASSPWTSGSHEQFFGPGTRLTVL.

The V call is TRBV6-2 or TRBV6-3, the J call TRBJ2-1, with 8 bases matching TRBD2. The CDR3 extends over 18 amino acids. Germline V gives CDR1 MNHEY, CDR2 SVGEGT. V was pared by 7 bases and J by 0 bases, with 14 bases of the junction left unmatched. The CDR3 bases are TGTGCCAGCACCCCCCAGCCAGGACTAGCTGGCTCCTACAATGAGCAGTTCTTC. It is translated as CASTPQPGLAGSYNEQFF.

This chain uses TRBV15 with TRBJ2-3, with TRBD2 matching over 10 bases. The CDR3 contains 16 residues. Germline trimming cut 7 bases from V and 0 bases from J; bases unmatched to any gene: 7. The germline V gene has CDR1 LNHNV and CDR2 YYDKDF (reference sequence). The CDR3 loop reads CATKASGGSSTDTQYF. CDR3 coding DNA: TGTGCCACCAAAGCTAGCGGGGGCTCTAGCACAGATACGCAGTATTTT.